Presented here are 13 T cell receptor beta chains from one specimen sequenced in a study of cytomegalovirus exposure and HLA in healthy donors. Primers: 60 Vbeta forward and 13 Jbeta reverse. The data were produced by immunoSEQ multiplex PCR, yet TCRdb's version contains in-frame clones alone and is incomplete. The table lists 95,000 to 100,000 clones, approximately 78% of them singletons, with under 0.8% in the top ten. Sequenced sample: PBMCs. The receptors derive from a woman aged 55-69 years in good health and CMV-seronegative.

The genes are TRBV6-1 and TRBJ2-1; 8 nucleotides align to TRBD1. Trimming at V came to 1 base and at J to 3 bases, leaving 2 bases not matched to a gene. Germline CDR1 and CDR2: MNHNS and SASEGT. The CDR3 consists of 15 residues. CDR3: CASSEGTGIYNEQFF. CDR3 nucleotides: TGTGCCAGCAGTGAAGGGACAGGGATCTACAATGAGCAGTTCTTC.

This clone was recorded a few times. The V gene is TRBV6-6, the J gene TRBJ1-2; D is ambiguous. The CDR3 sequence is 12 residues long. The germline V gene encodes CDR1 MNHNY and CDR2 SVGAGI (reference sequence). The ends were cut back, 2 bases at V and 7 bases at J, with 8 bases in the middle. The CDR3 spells CASSYIGSGYTF. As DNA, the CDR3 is TGTGCCAGCAGTTACATCGGTTCTGGCTACACCTTC.

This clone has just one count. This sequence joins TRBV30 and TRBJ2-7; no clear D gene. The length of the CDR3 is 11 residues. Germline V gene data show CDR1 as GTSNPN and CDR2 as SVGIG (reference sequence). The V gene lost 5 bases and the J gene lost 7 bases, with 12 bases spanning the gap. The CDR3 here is CAWAFRREQYF. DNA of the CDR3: TGTGCCTGGGCTTTTCGGCGGGAGCAGTACTTC.

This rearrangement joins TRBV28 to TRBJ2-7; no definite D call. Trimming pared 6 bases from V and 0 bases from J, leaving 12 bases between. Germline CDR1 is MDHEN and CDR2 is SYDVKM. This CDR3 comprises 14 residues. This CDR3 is CASSPARSSYEQYF. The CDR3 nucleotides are TGTGCCAGCAGCCCCGCTAGGAGCTCCTACGAGCAGTACTTC.

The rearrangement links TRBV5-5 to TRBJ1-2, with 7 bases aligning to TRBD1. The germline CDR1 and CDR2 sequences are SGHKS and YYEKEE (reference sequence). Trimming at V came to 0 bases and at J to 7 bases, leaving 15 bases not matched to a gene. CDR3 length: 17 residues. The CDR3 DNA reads TGTGCCAGCAGCTTGGAGGGACAGAACTCGGGCCTACTTGGCTACACCTTC. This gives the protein CASSLEGQNSGLLGYTF.

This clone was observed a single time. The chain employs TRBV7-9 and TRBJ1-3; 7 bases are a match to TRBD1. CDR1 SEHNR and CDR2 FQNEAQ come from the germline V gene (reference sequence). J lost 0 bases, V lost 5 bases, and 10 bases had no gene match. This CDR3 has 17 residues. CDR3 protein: CASSARTGPGSGNTIYF. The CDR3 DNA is TGTGCCAGCAGCGCCCGGACAGGACCCGGCTCTGGAAACACCATATATTTT.

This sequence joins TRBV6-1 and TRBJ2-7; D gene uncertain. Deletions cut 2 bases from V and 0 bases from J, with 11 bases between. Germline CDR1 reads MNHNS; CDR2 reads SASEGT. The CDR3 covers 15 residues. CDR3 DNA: TGTGCCAGCAGTGAACCGAGGCAGAACTCCTACGAGCAGTACTTC. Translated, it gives CASSEPRQNSYEQYF.

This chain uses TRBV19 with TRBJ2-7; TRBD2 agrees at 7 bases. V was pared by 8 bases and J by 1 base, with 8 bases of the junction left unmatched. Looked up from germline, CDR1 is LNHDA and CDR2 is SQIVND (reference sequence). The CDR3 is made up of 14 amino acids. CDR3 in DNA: TGTGCCAGTCGGGGGGAGGGAGCTTCCTACGAGCAGTACTTC. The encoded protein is CASRGEGASYEQYF.

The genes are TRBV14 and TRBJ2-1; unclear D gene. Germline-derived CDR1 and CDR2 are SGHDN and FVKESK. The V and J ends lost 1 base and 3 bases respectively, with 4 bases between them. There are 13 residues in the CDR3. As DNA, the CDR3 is TGTGCCAGCAGCCAAGTCGGCTACAATGAGCAGTTCTTC. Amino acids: CASSQVGYNEQFF.

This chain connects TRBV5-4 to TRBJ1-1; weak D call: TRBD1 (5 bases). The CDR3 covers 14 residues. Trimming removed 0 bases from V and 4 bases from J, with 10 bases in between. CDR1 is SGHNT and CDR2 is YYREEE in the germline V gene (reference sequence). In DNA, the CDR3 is TGTGCCAGCAGCTTGGCCGGGGGAGGCACTGAAGCTTTCTTT. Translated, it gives CASSLAGGGTEAFF.

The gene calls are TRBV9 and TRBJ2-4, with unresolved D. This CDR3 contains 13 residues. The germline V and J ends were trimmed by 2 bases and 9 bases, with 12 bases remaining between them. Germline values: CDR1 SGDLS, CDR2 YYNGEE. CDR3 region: CASSVSTNGIQYF. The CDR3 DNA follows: TGTGCCAGCAGCGTTTCTACCAACGGCATTCAGTACTTC.

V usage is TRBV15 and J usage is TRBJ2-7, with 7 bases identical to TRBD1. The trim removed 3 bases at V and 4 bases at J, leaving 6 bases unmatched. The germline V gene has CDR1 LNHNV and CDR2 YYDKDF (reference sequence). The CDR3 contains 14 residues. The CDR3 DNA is TGTGCCACCAGCAGCACTATACAGGGGTACGAGCAGTACTTC. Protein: CATSSTIQGYEQYF.

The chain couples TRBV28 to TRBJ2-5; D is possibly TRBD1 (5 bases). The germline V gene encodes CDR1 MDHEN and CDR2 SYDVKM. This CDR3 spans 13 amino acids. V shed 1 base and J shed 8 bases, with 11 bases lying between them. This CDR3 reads CASSLSTVQTQYF. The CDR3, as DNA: TGTGCCAGCAGTTTATCGACAGTCCAAACCCAGTACTTC.